Listed below are T cell receptor beta chains from one sample, sequenced in a study of T cells in localized non-small cell lung cancer. The repertoire was sequenced with immunoSEQ multiplex PCR; TCRdb's copy has only in-frame clones and lacks some. The sample records approximately 140,000 clones, around 89% being singletons. The sequenced sample was peripheral blood, obtained before any cancer treatment. Every receptor here comes from a female donor of 60 years or more with stage I lung adenocarcinoma. Each CDR3 is given with its conserved first and last residue. A D gene is named only where the DNA matches it firmly. Clone size appears in some rows only: once, few, many, or a class for an expanded clone.

J: TRBJ1-1
size: .
V: TRBV7-2
D: .
DNA: TGTGCCAGCAGCGCTGATACATACACTGAAGCTTTCTTT
CDR3: CASSADTYTEAFF

J: TRBJ2-7
size: .
V: TRBV29-1
D: .
DNA: TGCAGCGTCGGGGGGCCCTTCTACGAGCAGTACTTC
CDR3: CSVGGPFYEQYF

J: TRBJ2-7
size: .
V: TRBV28
D: .
DNA: TGTGCCAGCAGTTTCTACAACTCCTACGAGCAGTACTTC
CDR3: CASSFYNSYEQYF

J: TRBJ2-7
size: .
V: TRBV30
D: .
DNA: TGTGCCTGGAGGGCCCCCGACAGCCGAGGGGCCTACGAGCAGTACTTC
CDR3: CAWRAPDSRGAYEQYF

J: TRBJ1-3
size: .
V: TRBV19
D: .
DNA: TGTGCCAGTAGTCCCCCAAGACCGAATACGGGAAACACCATATATTTT
CDR3: CASSPPRPNTGNTIYF

J: TRBJ1-4
size: once
V: TRBV27
D: .
DNA: TGTGCCAGCGGCTTAGGCAGGGCAACTAATGAAAAACTGTTTTTT
CDR3: CASGLGRATNEKLFF

J: TRBJ2-2
size: .
V: TRBV7-3
D: .
DNA: TGTGCCAGCAGCTTAAGGAGTGAGACCGGGGAGCTGTTTTTT
CDR3: CASSLRSETGELFF

J: TRBJ2-7
size: .
V: TRBV19
D: TRBD2
DNA: TGTGCCAGTAGTCGGGTTCTAGCGGGAGAAGACGAGCAGTACTTC
CDR3: CASSRVLAGEDEQYF

J: TRBJ2-1
size: .
V: TRBV2
D: .
DNA: TGTGCCAGCAGTGGAAGACACGAGCAGTTCTTC
CDR3: CASSGRHEQFF

J: TRBJ2-7
size: .
V: TRBV7-8
D: .
DNA: TGTGCCAGCAGCCCTCGGAGGGCCAGGGAATACGAGCAGTACTTC
CDR3: CASSPRRAREYEQYF

J: TRBJ1-3
size: .
V: TRBV5-5
D: .
DNA: TGTGCCAGCGGGTTCATCTCTGGAAACACCATATATTTT
CDR3: CASGFISGNTIYF

J: TRBJ2-7
size: .
V: TRBV28
D: .
DNA: TGTGCCAGCAGTTTTCTTCATGGACCGGGGGTAGTGAGAGGATCCTACGAGCAGTACTTC
CDR3: CASSFLHGPGVVRGSYEQYF

J: TRBJ2-1
size: .
V: TRBV11-3
D: .
DNA: TGTGCCAGCAGCTTAGGAGGGCTAGCGAGCTACAATGAGCAGTTCTTC
CDR3: CASSLGGLASYNEQFF

J: TRBJ2-3
size: .
V: TRBV11-2
D: .
DNA: TGTGCCAGCAGCCGCCCTAACTTT
CDR3: CASSRPNF

J: TRBJ2-1
size: once
V: TRBV4-1
D: TRBD1
DNA: TGCGCCAGCAGCCAAGTTGCTATACAGGGGGCTCAAGGCAATGAGCAGTTCTTC
CDR3: CASSQVAIQGAQGNEQFF